The sequence of this T cell receptor beta chain was determined in a study of T cell changes during pregnancy in multiple sclerosis (dated 2019 in TCRdb). Notes on the research overall: The study examined how the T cell repertoire changed over the course of pregnancy in women with multiple sclerosis.

On this clone itself: Its binding antigen is unknown. No qualities accompany the bases; no much larger clone lies one base away.

The method behind the library was the immunoSEQ multiplex PCR assay. Imported from immuneACCESS, the table was reduced by TCRdb to in-frame sequences with V and J called. These copies leave out some clones; in studies compared against another copy, an unresolved V gene accounts for under half, and the cause of the remainder is not known. This sample comprises about 34,000 clones, roughly nine tenths of them detected only once. The top ten clones comprise under 15% of the sample. The CDR3 measures 12 amino acids from cysteine to phenylalanine. The CDR3 DNA has 36 bases and is translated from base 1. CDR1 and CDR2 were assigned from the germline V gene as SGHDT and YYEEEE. For this chain, trimming is 3 bases at the V end and 7 bases at the J end, and the number of junction bases without a gene match is 1.

Sample: CD8+ T cells from peripheral blood mononuclear cells, taken in the first trimester of pregnancy. The rearranged chain carries TRBV5-6 and TRBJ2-1, and TRBD2 aligns with 7 junction nucleotides. The clonotype originates from a female donor with multiple sclerosis, enrolled in a pregnancy study. In nucleotide form, the sequence is TGTGCCAGCAGCTCACTAGCGAATGAGCAGTTCTTC. This is translated as CASSSLANEQFF.